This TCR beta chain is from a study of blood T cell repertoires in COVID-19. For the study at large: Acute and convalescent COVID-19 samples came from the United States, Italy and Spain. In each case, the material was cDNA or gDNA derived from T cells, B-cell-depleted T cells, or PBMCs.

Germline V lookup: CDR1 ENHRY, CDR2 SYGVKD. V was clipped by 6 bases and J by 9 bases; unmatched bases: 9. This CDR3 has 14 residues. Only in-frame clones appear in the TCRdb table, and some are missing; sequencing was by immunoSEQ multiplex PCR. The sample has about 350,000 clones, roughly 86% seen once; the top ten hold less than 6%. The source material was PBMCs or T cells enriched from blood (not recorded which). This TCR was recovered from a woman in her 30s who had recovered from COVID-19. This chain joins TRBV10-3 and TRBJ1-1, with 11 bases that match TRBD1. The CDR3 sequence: CAISPGQGGSQAFF. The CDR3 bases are TGTGCCATCAGCCCGGGACAGGGGGGTTCCCAAGCTTTCTTT.